This TCR beta chain emerged from a study of T cell responses to AZD1222 COVID-19 vaccine (dated by TCRdb to the early 2020s). Regarding the complete study: A total of over 230 trial participants underwent TCR sequencing, of whom 207 received two doses of AZD1222 and 26 received two doses of the MenACWY control vaccine. Trial participants were enrolled by age into 18-55, 56-69 and 70-plus year subgroups, with 148, 28 and 57 TCR-sequenced participants respectively.

Including cysteine and phenylalanine, the CDR3 has 15 amino acids. Only the CDR3 region is kept as DNA, spanning 45 bases read in frame from base 1. V and J are truncated by 6 bases and 4 bases respectively, leaving an intervening sequence of 18 bases. Reading the germline V gene (reference sequence) gives CDR1 LNHDA and CDR2 SQIVND. The time point label for this specimen denotes: about 28 days (+/-7) after the second vaccine dose. AZD1222 recipients given second doses at about 4 weeks or at about 12 weeks were pooled, since spike-specific TCR depth and breadth were not found to differ between the two schedules. Samples from vaccinated people were obtained from the UK trials COV001 and COV002, which included a single-blind randomized controlled phase 2/3 trial of AZD1222 (ChAdOx1 nCoV-19) in healthy adults. For TCRbeta chain sequencing, PBMC samples from trial participants were taken at day 0 and at day 28 after the second dose.

The study at large found these results: CD4 TCRs associated with the vaccine covered the entire spike protein, and the dominant responses were in regions 160-218 and 743-854. Reportedly, close to half of the unique spike-specific TCRs recognized epitopes lying outside the regions that are mutated in the B.1.351 and B.1.1.7 variants. No day 14 peak-response samples were available, so repertoires were characterized only after the peak T cell response. Conclusions about previously exposed vaccinees were limited because only a handful of AZD1222 recipients were SARS-CoV-2 seropositive at baseline. In the small 56-69-year group, the increase in depth fell short of significance, most likely because of low power. Spike-specific TCR breadth and depth rose significantly after two AZD1222 doses compared with day 0 and with MenACWY recipients. Participants were mostly white British, with more females than males. The authors suggested clonal diversity may have been underestimated.

The CDR3 regions of human TCRbeta chains were analyzed by immunosequencing. Per the authors' processing: TCRs in the repertoires were compared against a reference library of SARS-CoV-2-specific TCRs that had been generated with the MIRA antigen-specificity platform. Breadth meant the fraction of unique TCRs that were SARS-CoV-2-associated, whereas depth meant the fraction of total T cells that were SARS-CoV-2-associated. Using the MIRA data, every spike-specific TCR was mapped to the spike region that the TCR reacted to and assigned to either a CD4 or a CD8 class. Log10-transformed breadth and depth values were compared by one-way ANOVA with Sidak's multiple comparisons tests. As stored in TCRdb, this immuneACCESS dataset retains in-frame rearrangements with V and J assigned. A fraction of the clones does not appear; measured against another copy, unresolved V genes explain less than half of the discrepancy, and the remainder lacks a known reason. The V and J calls and clone size come from that table; D and trimming were worked out from the DNA. The sample has about 110,000 clones on record, roughly 91% of them singletons. Around 7.6% of the sample is held by the ten biggest clonotypes.

Points on this clone: Its antigen remains unidentified. Qualities for individual bases were not recorded, and no much larger clone is one base off.

The sequence is built from TRBV19 and TRBJ1-1, and the D gene may be TRBD1, 5 bases matching. The sequence was collected from an adult who received the AZD1222 COVID-19 vaccine. Sample: peripheral blood, taken 28 days after the second AZD1222 dose. The CDR3 region: CASRPRTGSGTEAFF. The DNA is TGTGCCAGTAGGCCGCGAACAGGTTCGGGCACTGAAGCTTTCTTT. Where the CDR3 stops, the reference TRBV19 and TRBJ1-1 genes take over; the full variable domain is DGGITQSPKYLFRKEGQNVTLSCEQNLNHDAMYWYRQDPGQGLRLIYYSQIVNDFQKGDIAEGYSVSREKKESFPLTVTSAQKNPTAFYLCASRPRTGSGTEAFFGQGTRLTVV.